This record looks at one T cell receptor beta chain sequence and its context. The antigen is undetermined. Looked up from germline, CDR1 is SEHNR and CDR2 is FQNEAQ (reference sequence). V was clipped by 3 bases and J by 8 bases; unmatched bases: 12. The CDR3 sequence is 16 residues long. CD45RO-negative CD8 cells positively selected for CCR7 made up the naive population, which excluded terminally differentiated effector memory CD45RA+ cells. The data belong to a study of shared clonotypes between healthy human individuals. Study information: The donors, two women and three men, were aged 18 to 49. The study used three CD4 naive, three CD4 memory, two CD8 naive and one CD8 memory plate per donor. The study's findings and limits: Deeper or shallower sequencing was expected to change how clonotypes are shared among donors.

Produced via immunoSEQ multiplex PCR; TCRdb's table is partial and in-frame only. This sample yields roughly 850,000 clones, of which approximately 97% are seen a single time; less than 0.25% belongs to the top ten. The sequencing sample was made of naive CD8+ T cells sorted from blood. This chain uses TRBV7-9 with TRBJ2-1, with 8 bases identical to TRBD1. This receptor was taken from a man aged 25 to 40 in good health. Written as DNA, the CDR3 is TGTGCCAGCAGCTTTACTACGGGCCAGGGGGCCGATGAGCAGTTCTTC. Translating it yields CASSFTTGQGADEQFF.